Shown below are 3 T cell receptor beta chains from a single sample sequenced in a study of blood T cell repertoires in COVID-19. Assay: immunoSEQ multiplex PCR; the TCRdb copy retains only in-frame clones and omits some. This sample has about 59,000 clones, with more than 80% found just once. Material for sequencing was peripheral blood. These receptors were collected from a man between 60 and 70 years old with COVID-19, enrolled during active disease.

This rearrangement joins TRBV6-6 to TRBJ2-1, with 8 bases matching TRBD2. Germline V gene data show CDR1 as MNHNY and CDR2 as SVGAGI (reference sequence). This CDR3 comprises 14 residues. V trimming: 7 bases; J trimming: 4 bases; junction bases outside the gene matches: 6. The CDR3 protein is CASKRTSRYNEQFF. CDR3 coding DNA: TGTGCCAGCAAAAGGACTAGCCGTTACAATGAGCAGTTCTTC.

The chain joins TRBV7-3 to TRBJ1-1; 8 bases match TRBD1. V trimming: 0 bases; J trimming: 8 bases; junction bases outside the gene matches: 5. In germline, CDR1 is SGHTA, CDR2 FQGTGA. The CDR3 extends over 14 amino acids. For the CDR3, the DNA is TGTGCCAGCAGCTTAACGTCCAGGGGGCCCGAAGCTTTCTTT. The encoded protein is CASSLTSRGPEAFF.

The V and J genes are TRBV5-8 and TRBJ1-1; a weak D match, TRBD1 (6 bases). V was cut by 4 bases and J by 4 bases, with 20 bases left in between. The germline V gene encodes CDR1 SGHTS and CDR2 YDEGEE. CDR3 length: 16 amino acids. CDR3 in DNA: TGTGCCAGCAGCGCGAATCCAGGGGAGGGAGGCACTGAAGCTTTCTTT. Translated: CASSANPGEGGTEAFF.